A single sample gave rise to the 29 T cell receptor beta chains below, sequenced in a study of OX40 agonist ivuxolimab in advanced cancers. Profiled with immunoSEQ multiplex PCR; TCRdb holds only in-frame clones, not every one. The sample lists 60,000 to 75,000 clones, approximately 89% seen once, with 0.85% to 1.2% in the top ten. The sample consisted of CD4+ or CD8+ T cells sorted from blood, taken in a trial of the OX40 agonist ivuxolimab. These receptors were obtained from an adult with an advanced solid tumor such as melanoma, head and neck, liver or kidney cancer.

J is TRBJ2-7 and V is TRBV14; no clear D. In germline, CDR1 is SGHDN, CDR2 FVKESK. The CDR3 loop spans 12 amino acids. Trimming pared 4 bases from V and 0 bases from J, leaving 4 bases between. The CDR3 DNA reads as TGTGCCAGCAGCCGGAGCTCCTACGAGCAGTACTTC. It yields the protein CASSRSSYEQYF.

The rearrangement links TRBV6-1 to TRBJ1-1; D is ambiguous. V lost 7 bases and J 7 bases, leaving 16 bases between the germline ends. Per germline, CDR1 MNHNS and CDR2 SASEGT. The CDR3 totals 13 residues. The CDR3 is CASMAVPVGEAFF. CDR3 DNA: TGTGCCAGCATGGCAGTCCCGGTGGGTGAAGCTTTCTTT.

This chain joins TRBV4-2 and TRBJ2-5, with D perhaps matching TRBD1 (6 bases). Between the trimmed V and J ends, which lost 3 bases and 1 base, there was a span of 12 bases. Germline loops: CDR1 LGHNA, CDR2 YNFKEQ. This CDR3 region has 15 residues. The CDR3 region is CASSQGTGIQETQYF. Written as DNA, the CDR3 is TGTGCCAGCAGCCAGGGAACAGGGATCCAAGAGACCCAGTACTTC.

This clone appeared once. The chain combines TRBV7-6 with TRBJ2-7, with D maybe TRBD1 (5 bases). Germline CDR1 SGHVS, CDR2 FNYEAQ. The CDR3 extends over 13 amino acids. V was shortened by 3 bases and J by 4 bases, with 10 bases between the two germline ends. The CDR3 DNA is TGTGCCAGCAGCTTCTTTCAGGGTTACGAGCAGTACTTC. Translation: CASSFFQGYEQYF.

The chain joins TRBV19 to TRBJ2-7; D gene ambiguous. Germline V gene data show CDR1 as LNHDA and CDR2 as SQIVND (reference sequence). Deletions cut 6 bases from V and 4 bases from J, with 19 bases between. CDR3 length: 15 amino acids. This CDR3 is CASSPLIGGTYEQYF. The CDR3, as DNA: TGTGCCAGTAGCCCGTTGATCGGCGGTACTTACGAGCAGTACTTC.

The chain recombines TRBV4-1 with TRBJ2-7; 7 bases are shared with TRBD2. Germline V gene data show CDR1 as MGHRA and CDR2 as YSYEKL. The trim removed 0 bases at V and 2 bases at J, leaving 1 base unmatched. The CDR3 runs 14 residues. The CDR3 is CASSQEAGPYEQYF. CDR3 DNA sequence: TGCGCCAGCAGCCAAGAAGCGGGGCCCTACGAGCAGTACTTC.

This chain uses TRBV7-5 with TRBJ1-1. TRBV7-5 corresponds to a pseudogene. This CDR3 has 16 residues. The CDR3 here is CARSPSGGDDRRGAFF. The CDR3 DNA reads as TGTGCCAGAAGCCCATCTGGAGGGGACGACAGGAGGGGAGCTTTCTTT.

The chain recombines TRBV11-2 with TRBJ2-5; no clear D gene. The CDR3 sequence is 11 residues long. V was pared by 4 bases and J by 5 bases, with 5 bases between. Per germline, CDR1 SGHAT and CDR2 FQNNGV. The CDR3 here is CASSSWETQYF. The CDR3 DNA follows: TGTGCCAGCAGCTCCTGGGAGACCCAGTACTTC.

The J gene is TRBJ2-1, the V gene TRBV27; D not resolved. V was cut by 4 bases and J by 3 bases, with 13 bases left in between. From germline, CDR1 is MNHEY and CDR2 SMNVEV (reference sequence). This CDR3 spans 15 amino acids. The CDR3 spells CASSWIKRDYNEQFF. The CDR3 DNA is TGTGCCAGCAGTTGGATTAAAAGGGACTACAATGAGCAGTTCTTC.

This sequence joins TRBV7-6 and TRBJ2-3; tentative D call: TRBD1 (6 bases). The CDR3 runs to 14 residues. Germline CDR1 is SGHVS and CDR2 is FNYEAQ. V shed 5 bases and J shed 0 bases, with 9 bases lying between them. CDR3 loop: CASSAGESTDTQYF. The DNA for the CDR3 is TGTGCCAGCAGCGCAGGGGAAAGCACAGATACGCAGTATTTT.

The chain uses TRBV6-1 and TRBJ2-2, with D tentatively TRBD1 or TRBD2 (6 bases each). Germline lookup yields CDR1 MNHNS and CDR2 SASEGT. The CDR3 runs 14 residues. V lost 11 bases, J lost 2 bases, and 15 bases lay in between. CDR3 sequence (DNA): TGTGCCCTTGCGGGACAATCAAACACCGGGGAGCTGTTTTTT. As protein: CALAGQSNTGELFF.

V and J are TRBV6-5 and TRBJ2-1; weak D call: TRBD1 (6 bases). The CDR3 covers 16 residues. V lost 1 base, J lost 7 bases, and 17 bases lay in between. The germline V gene has CDR1 MNHEY and CDR2 SVGAGI. In DNA, the CDR3 is TGTGCCAGCAGTTACTGGGGGCCACAACCAGCTAATGAGCAGTTCTTC. It codes for CASSYWGPQPANEQFF.

This clone has only a few counts. The CDR3 region has the DNA TGTGCCAGCAGCGCAGGGGGAGGTATTGGTCAGCCCCAGCATTTT. This gives the protein CASSAGGGIGQPQHF. The chain employs TRBV9 and TRBJ1-5, with 7 positions matching TRBD1. Germline V gene lookup returns CDR1 SGDLS and CDR2 YYNGEE. After removal of 3 bases from V and 6 bases from J, the junction contained 9 bases not matched to a gene. The CDR3 loop spans 15 amino acids.

The genes are TRBV29-1 and TRBJ1-3, with D unresolved. Germline values: CDR1 SQVTM, CDR2 ANQGSEA. This CDR3 is 12 amino acids long. V lost 5 bases and J 10 bases, leaving 15 bases between the germline ends. CDR3 nucleotide sequence: TGCAGCGTTTCCGACGGAGGTTTAACCATATATTTT. Translating it yields CSVSDGGLTIYF. Supplemented by reference TRBV29-1 and TRBJ1-3, the full variable domain reads SAVISQKPSRDICQRGTSLTIQCQVDSQVTMMFWYRQQPGQSLTLIATANQGSEATYESGFVIDKFPISRPNLTFSTLTVSNMSPEDSSIYLCSVSDGGLTIYFGEGSWLTVV.

The chain employs TRBV14 and TRBJ2-5, with TRBD1 matching over 9 bases. V lost 3 bases, J lost 5 bases, and 16 bases stayed unmatched. Germline values: CDR1 SGHDN, CDR2 FVKESK. This CDR3 spans 18 amino acids. The CDR3, as DNA: TGTGCCAGCAGCCAGCACGGACGGGGACAGGGTAATAGGGAGACCCAGTACTTC. This translates into CASSQHGRGQGNRETQYF.

The chain employs TRBV4-1 and TRBJ1-5, with TRBD1 matching over 8 bases. From germline, CDR1 is MGHRA and CDR2 YSYEKL. This CDR3 is 16 amino acids long. J was trimmed by 4 bases and V by 2 bases; bases with no gene match: 7. The CDR3 region has the DNA TGCGCCAGCAGCCAATCTGCCACAGGGGGAAATCAGCCCCAGCATTTT. This codes for CASSQSATGGNQPQHF.

This clone was observed once. J is TRBJ1-2 and V is TRBV5-8; maybe TRBD1 (6 bases). Germline CDR1 reads SGHTS; CDR2 reads YDEGEE. This CDR3 is 13 amino acids long. V was pared by 10 bases and J by 3 bases, with 16 bases between. CDR3 in DNA: TGTGCCTCCAGACCAAGGGGGGACTATGGCTACACCTTC. This sequence encodes CASRPRGDYGYTF.

The chain is built from TRBV27 and TRBJ1-2; the D gene is possibly TRBD1 (6 bases). With 3 bases removed from V and 1 base from J, the gap between germline ends came to 15 bases. There are 16 residues in the CDR3. Germline V gene data show CDR1 as MNHEY and CDR2 as SMNVEV (reference sequence). The CDR3 region is CASSFHGTGLNYGYTF. The CDR3 nucleotides read TGTGCCAGCAGTTTTCATGGCACAGGGCTTAACTATGGCTACACCTTC.

Written as DNA, the CDR3 is TGTGCCAGCAGACCCACAGGGTCAGAAAAAGCTTTCTTT. Translation gives CASRPTGSEKAFF. This chain joins TRBV7-6 and TRBJ1-1; possibly TRBD1 for D (6 bases). The CDR3 spans 13 residues. CDR1 SGHVS and CDR2 FNYEAQ come from the germline V gene. Between the trimmed V and J ends, which lost 6 bases and 9 bases, there was a span of 17 bases.

V gene TRBV5-6 combines with J gene TRBJ2-7, with 7 bases fitting TRBD1. This CDR3 comprises 16 residues. Per the germline V gene, CDR1 is SGHDT and CDR2 is YYEEEE. The V segment lost 3 bases and the J segment 4 bases; nucleotides outside the gene matches: 13. The CDR3, as DNA: TGTGCCAGCAGCTGGGGCCCTGGGACAGCAAGTTACGAGCAGTACTTC. This encodes CASSWGPGTASYEQYF.

The chain couples TRBV6-1 to TRBJ1-1; no clear D. V was pared by 0 bases and J by 4 bases, with 6 bases between. From germline, CDR1 is MNHNS and CDR2 SASEGT. The CDR3 length is 13 residues. This CDR3 is CASSEASATEAFF. CDR3 nucleotide sequence: TGTGCCAGCAGTGAAGCGTCCGCCACTGAAGCTTTCTTT.

The V and J genes are TRBV5-6 and TRBJ1-5, with D perhaps TRBD1 (6 bases). The CDR3 runs to 19 residues. Trimming left V 3 bases short and J 3 bases short, with 25 bases between. Germline lookup yields CDR1 SGHDT and CDR2 YYEEEE. Written as DNA, the CDR3 is TGTGCCAGCAGCTCAAAGACGACAACGACACAGGGAATCAATCAGCCCCAGCATTTT. Encoded protein: CASSSKTTTTQGINQPQHF.

The sample holds a few counts of this clone. This chain joins TRBV2 and TRBJ1-1; D is ambiguous. This CDR3 is built from 14 residues. Germline CDR1 reads SNHLY; CDR2 reads FYNNEI. With 4 bases removed from V and 2 bases from J, the gap between germline ends came to 11 bases. This CDR3 is CASSGPRTNTEAFF. CDR3 DNA: TGTGCCAGCAGTGGACCGAGGACTAACACTGAAGCTTTCTTT. Full variable domain (outside the CDR3, taken from reference TRBV2 and TRBJ1-1): EPEVTQTPSHQVTQMGQEVILRCVPISNHLYFYWYRQILGQKVEFLVSFYNNEISEKSEIFDDQFSVERPDGSNFTLKIRSTKLEDSAMYFCASSGPRTNTEAFFGQGTRLTVV.

The J gene is TRBJ2-7, the V gene TRBV6-1; 9 positions agree with TRBD2. The V segment lost 7 bases and the J segment 3 bases; nucleotides outside the gene matches: 10. The CDR3 is 15 residues long. The germline V gene encodes CDR1 MNHNS and CDR2 SASEGT. The CDR3 DNA reads as TGTGCCAGCAACCAAGGGCTAGCGGGATACTACGAGCAGTACTTC. Its protein is CASNQGLAGYYEQYF.

The V and J genes are TRBV5-1 and TRBJ1-2; 8 positions agree with TRBD1. This CDR3 contains 16 residues. CDR1 and CDR2 from the germline V gene are SGHRS and YFSETQ. V lost 3 bases, J lost 2 bases, and 9 bases stayed unmatched. CDR3 coding DNA: TGCGCCAGCAGCTCGGGGCCAGGGGGCTCCAACTATGGCTACACCTTC. It yields the protein CASSSGPGGSNYGYTF. Full variable domain (rest looked up from reference TRBV5-1 and TRBJ1-2): KAGVTQTPRYLIKTRGQQVTLSCSPISGHRSVSWYQQTPGQGLQFLFEYFSETQRNKGNFPGRFSGRQFSNSRSEMNVSTLELGDSALYLCASSSGPGGSNYGYTFGSGTRLTVV.

The J gene is TRBJ2-1, the V gene TRBV30; TRBD2 aligns across 11 bases. Trimming cost V 1 base and J 4 bases; bases outside gene matches: 0. The CDR3 contains 14 residues. Germline values: CDR1 GTSNPN, CDR2 SVGIG (reference sequence). DNA of the CDR3: TGTGCCTGGAGTGGGACTAGCGGGTACAATGAGCAGTTCTTC. Its protein is CAWSGTSGYNEQFF. Using reference TRBV30 and TRBJ2-1 for the parts outside the CDR3, the full variable domain is SQTIHQWPATLVQPVGSPLSLECTVEGTSNPNLYWYRQAAGRGLQLLFYSVGIGQISSEVPQNLSASRPQDRQFILSSKKLLLSDSGFYLCAWSGTSGYNEQFFGPGTRLTVL.

V is TRBV6-1 and J is TRBJ2-2, with TRBD2 matching over 7 bases. Germline V gene data show CDR1 as MNHNS and CDR2 as SASEGT. Trimming removed 7 bases from V and 5 bases from J; junction bases left unmatched: 10. The CDR3 is 15 amino acids. As DNA, the CDR3 is TGTGCCAGCATCCGTCAGCTGGGGGGGACCGGGGAGCTGTTTTTT. As protein: CASIRQLGGTGELFF.

V is TRBV9 and J is TRBJ1-2; D ambiguous. Germline V lookup: CDR1 SGDLS, CDR2 YYNGEE. The CDR3 totals 12 residues. Trimming removed 0 bases at V and 7 bases at J, with 7 bases between. The CDR3, as DNA: TGTGCCAGCAGCGTAGGATGGACTGGCTACACCTTC. Amino acids: CASSVGWTGYTF.

CDR3 in amino acids: CAWSFGGTVNEKLFF. For the CDR3, the DNA is TGTGCCTGGAGCTTTGGAGGGACAGTCAATGAAAAACTGTTTTTT. The J gene is TRBJ1-4, the V gene TRBV30; 7 positions agree with TRBD1. With 3 bases clipped from V and 5 bases from J, the junction kept 9 bases outside the gene matches. Per the germline V gene, CDR1 is GTSNPN and CDR2 is SVGIG (reference sequence). The CDR3 length is 15 residues.